This T cell receptor beta chain was observed in a study of T cells in localized non-small cell lung cancer. Study-level points and caveats: A median of 57 clones ranked among the top 100 in tumor appeared in adjacent lung. Tumor samples were not multi-region, leaving intratumor heterogeneity unexcluded. Higher blood T cell density went with longer overall survival. There was higher T cell clonality in uninvolved adjacent lung than in tumor, and it was highest there.

Generated by immunoSEQ multiplex PCR, the TCRdb table keeps only in-frame clones and is missing some. This sample carries about 36,000 clones, around nine tenths of them seen once, and the ten largest clones take approximately 7.2%. The germline V gene has CDR1 SGHTA and CDR2 FQGNSA. The CDR3 has 15 amino acids. Trimming took off 3 bases at V and 4 bases at J, with 13 bases between the two ends. Points on this clone: Its antigen is undetermined.

The sample was peripheral blood, taken before any cancer treatment. This chain links TRBV7-2 with TRBJ1-3; possible D gene TRBD1, 6 bases. This receptor was taken from a woman aged 40 to 75 with stage I lung adenocarcinoma. As DNA, the CDR3 is TGTGCCAGCAGCTTCCGGACAGCGGGGGGAAACACCATATATTTT. Translating gives CASSFRTAGGNTIYF.